The T cell receptor beta chain described here comes from a study of cytomegalovirus exposure and HLA in healthy donors. Concerning this clone itself: Antigen specificity is unknown.

Both 60 Vbeta primers and 13 Jbeta primers went into the PCR. Libraries were prepared by immunoSEQ multiplex PCR; TCRdb keeps only in-frame clonotypes and omits some of them. Among 60,000 to 70,000 clones listed, roughly 72% were seen once. Germline CDR1 MNHEY, CDR2 SMNVEV (reference sequence). Trimming pared 5 bases from V and 3 bases from J, leaving 17 bases between. The CDR3 spans 15 residues. Points from the study as a whole: Productive status was seen about 90% or about 30% of the time for most TCR beta V segments in an earlier analysis. Presence/absence analyses assumed roughly uniform sequencing depth across donors, which may not hold.

This TCR was sampled from a man between 50 and 59 years old in good health and CMV-seronegative. Sequenced sample: PBMCs. The rearrangement joins TRBV27 to TRBJ2-7; maybe TRBD1 (6 bases). The CDR3 bases are TGTGCCAGCAGTGACCCCGGGACACGGATCTACGAGCAGTACTTC. Translating gives CASSDPGTRIYEQYF.